These 25 T cell receptor beta chains came from one sample sequenced in a study of control samples from healthy donors and cancer patients. Some clones are missing from TCRdb's copy, which holds only in-frame ones; the method was immunoSEQ multiplex PCR. The sample yields about 120,000 clones, about 94% seen once. Sequences were obtained from blood. The origin of the receptors is a man aged 30 to 45 in good health.

V usage is TRBV10-3 and J usage is TRBJ1-5, with D perhaps matching TRBD1 (6 bases). CDR1 is ENHRY and CDR2 is SYGVKD in the germline V gene. This CDR3 is built from 15 residues. Trimming stripped 6 bases from V and 4 bases from J, with 16 bases between. The CDR3 region is CAISPTGARNQPQHF. The CDR3 bases are TGTGCCATCAGCCCGACAGGCGCCAGGAATCAGCCCCAGCATTTT.

The chain employs TRBV5-4 and TRBJ2-3; D unresolved. This CDR3 is built from 12 residues. The V end was cut by 4 bases, the J end by 6 bases, with 9 bases between. Germline CDR1 reads SGHNT; CDR2 reads YYREEE (reference sequence). CDR3 nucleotides: TGTGCCAGCAGCCCGGTAGGGGATACGCAGTATTTT. Protein: CASSPVGDTQYF.

The CDR3 region is CASSLDGGQETQYF. Here the CDR3 DNA reads TGTGCCAGCAGCTTAGACGGGGGGCAAGAGACCCAGTACTTC. The chain employs TRBV7-9 and TRBJ2-5, with 7 nucleotides matching TRBD2. Losses at the gene ends were 1 base for V and 2 bases for J; bases not matched to a gene: 1. In germline, CDR1 is SEHNR, CDR2 FQNEAQ (reference sequence). The CDR3 has 14 residues.

This sequence joins TRBV10-3 and TRBJ1-6; 7 nucleotides agree with TRBD1. J lost 7 bases, V lost 6 bases, and 3 bases had no gene match. Germline V lookup: CDR1 ENHRY, CDR2 SYGVKD. This CDR3 has 13 residues. In DNA, the CDR3 is TGTGCCATCAGGGGGACAGCCAATTCACCCCTCCACTTT. As protein: CAIRGTANSPLHF.

For the CDR3, the DNA is TGTGCCATCGATAACTCTGGGGCCAACGTCCTGACTTTC. It translates to CAIDNSGANVLTF. The chain combines TRBV6-5 with TRBJ2-6; the D is unclear. The CDR3 is 13 amino acids. Germline values: CDR1 MNHEY, CDR2 SVGAGI. V lost 10 bases to trimming and J lost 0 bases, with 7 bases between them.

The CDR3 DNA sequence: TGTGCCAGCAGCCAACAATCAAACAGCTATGGCTACACCTTC. Translation: CASSQQSNSYGYTF. The V call is TRBV13, the J call TRBJ1-2; the D is unclear. Germline V CDR1 and CDR2: PRHDT, FYEKMQ (reference sequence). Trimming took off 5 bases at V and 4 bases at J, with 14 bases between the two ends. CDR3 length: 14 amino acids.

The rearrangement uses TRBV5-1 and TRBJ2-1; 11 nucleotides agree with TRBD2. The CDR3 is 14 amino acids. J lost 3 bases, V lost 4 bases, and 0 bases had no gene match. Germline assignment: CDR1 SGHRS and CDR2 YFSETQ. CDR3 residues: CASSGTSGYNEQFF. The CDR3 DNA follows: TGCGCCAGCAGCGGGACTAGCGGCTACAATGAGCAGTTCTTC.

This chain uses TRBV4-1 with TRBJ2-7, with D possibly being TRBD2 (6 bases). V was pared by 1 base and J by 0 bases, with 10 bases between. Germline CDR1 and CDR2: MGHRA and YSYEKL. The CDR3 totals 15 residues. CDR3 bases: TGCGCCAGCAGCCAAGTAGCGGAGAGCTCCTACGAGCAGTACTTC. Its translation is CASSQVAESSYEQYF.

The genes are TRBV2 and TRBJ1-1; D is unclear. Between the trimmed V and J ends, which lost 2 bases and 0 bases, there was a span of 4 bases. The germline V gene encodes CDR1 SNHLY and CDR2 FYNNEI. This CDR3 comprises 13 residues. The CDR3: CASSEWMNTEAFF. The CDR3 bases are TGTGCCAGCAGTGAATGGATGAACACTGAAGCTTTCTTT.

The V gene is TRBV11-2, the J gene TRBJ2-3, with D perhaps TRBD2 (5 bases). CDR3 size: 15 residues. V was cut by 6 bases and J by 5 bases, with 18 bases left in between. Germline lookup yields CDR1 SGHAT and CDR2 FQNNGV. The CDR3 DNA is TGTGCCAGCAGTCATGGACCCGCGGGTAGAGATACGCAGTATTTT. Encoded protein: CASSHGPAGRDTQYF.

CDR3 coding DNA: TGTGCCAGCTCACGCTCGCCCAGGGGGAGCTCCTACAATGAGCAGTTCTTC. It encodes CASSRSPRGSSYNEQFF. This rearrangement joins TRBV18 to TRBJ2-1; the match to TRBD1 covers 7 bases. CDR3 size: 17 residues. CDR1 KGHSH and CDR2 LQKENI come from the germline V gene. V was clipped by 4 bases and J by 0 bases; unmatched bases: 9.

The chain employs TRBV10-1 and TRBJ2-7; 7 nucleotides match TRBD2. CDR3 size: 15 residues. Germline trimming cut 8 bases from V and 6 bases from J; bases unmatched to any gene: 16. Germline assignment: CDR1 WNHNN and CDR2 SYGVQD (reference sequence). The DNA of the CDR3 is TGCGCCAGCCCACTCCTAGCGGAACCTATGGGCGAGCAGTACGTC. It yields the protein CASPLLAEPMGEQYV.

This sequence joins TRBV7-9 and TRBJ1-6; no reliable D call. Germline CDR1 and CDR2: SEHNR and FQNEAQ (reference sequence). The germline V and J ends were trimmed by 2 bases and 10 bases, with 9 bases remaining between them. This CDR3 is 13 amino acids long. The CDR3 reads CASSLSWESPLHF. The CDR3, as DNA: TGTGCCAGCAGCTTATCTTGGGAATCACCCCTCCACTTT.

This CDR3 reads CASWTGETQYF. The DNA for the CDR3 is TGTGCCAGCTGGACCGGGGAGACCCAGTACTTC. This rearrangement joins TRBV6-5 to TRBJ2-5; no reliable D call. CDR1 is MNHEY and CDR2 is SVGAGI in the germline V gene. Trimming took 8 bases from V and 5 from J, leaving 9 bases between them. The CDR3 runs to 11 residues.

The chain is built from TRBV19 and TRBJ1-1; TRBD1 is a possible D gene (6 bases). Trimming took off 6 bases at V and 7 bases at J, with 18 bases between the two ends. This CDR3 is 14 amino acids long. Germline loops: CDR1 LNHDA, CDR2 SQIVND (reference sequence). The CDR3: CASRYSQGGIEAFF. As DNA, the CDR3 is TGTGCCAGTAGGTATTCACAGGGTGGTATTGAAGCTTTCTTT. Variable domain in full (rest from reference TRBV19 and TRBJ1-1): DGGITQSPKYLFRKEGQNVTLSCEQNLNHDAMYWYRQDPGQGLRLIYYSQIVNDFQKGDIAEGYSVSREKKESFPLTVTSAQKNPTAFYLCASRYSQGGIEAFFGQGTRLTVV.

The chain is built from TRBV19 and TRBJ1-2; D is undetermined. Trimming stripped 2 bases from V and 5 bases from J, with 9 bases between. The CDR3 consists of 13 residues. Germline CDR1 is LNHDA and CDR2 is SQIVND (reference sequence). The chain's CDR3 is CASSILREYGYTF. CDR3 in DNA: TGTGCCAGTAGTATATTAAGGGAATATGGCTACACCTTC.

To note about this clone: This same CDR3 is encoded by further DNA sequences in the sample. The chain links TRBV6-6 to TRBJ2-1; weak D call: TRBD1 (6 bases). The CDR3 runs 14 residues. Germline V gene lookup returns CDR1 MNHNY and CDR2 SVGAGI (reference sequence). V lost 6 bases, J lost 6 bases, and 15 bases lay in between. CDR3 residues: CASSSAGEGNEQFF. As DNA, the CDR3 is TGTGCCAGCAGCTCGGCAGGGGAAGGCAATGAGCAGTTCTTC.

V usage is TRBV27 and J usage is TRBJ1-2; D possibly corresponds to TRBD1 (6 bases). The CDR3 sequence is 17 residues long. Germline CDR1 is MNHEY and CDR2 is SMNVEV (reference sequence). With 6 bases removed from V and 5 bases from J, the gap between germline ends came to 25 bases. CDR3 residues: CASSPVGGRGPIYGYTF. CDR3 sequence (DNA): TGTGCCAGCAGCCCCGTCGGGGGGCGAGGGCCAATTTATGGCTACACCTTC.

J is TRBJ1-1 and V is TRBV5-1, with D possibly TRBD1 on 6 matching bases. The CDR3 spans 14 residues. The germline V and J ends were trimmed by 4 bases and 5 bases, with 15 bases remaining between them. Germline V CDR1 and CDR2: SGHRS, YFSETQ. The CDR3 DNA reads TGCGCCAGCAGCCCTCCAGGGGAAGAAACTGAAGCTTTCTTT. Translating it yields CASSPPGEETEAFF.

A few counts support this clone. The rearrangement links TRBV2 to TRBJ2-3, with 8 bases that match TRBD1. V was pared by 5 bases and J by 0 bases, with 4 bases of the junction left unmatched. Germline values: CDR1 SNHLY, CDR2 FYNNEI. CDR3 length: 15 amino acids. CDR3 DNA sequence: TGTGCCAGCAGTTTCGGGACAGGAAGCACAGATACGCAGTATTTT. Protein product: CASSFGTGSTDTQYF.

The chain joins TRBV7-9 to TRBJ2-7; TRBD1 might be the D (5 bases). The V and J ends lost 5 bases and 3 bases respectively, with 11 bases between them. The CDR3 has 13 residues. CDR1 is SEHNR and CDR2 is FQNEAQ in the germline V gene (reference sequence). The CDR3 bases are TGTGCCAGCAGCCCTGGACACCTCTACGAGCAGTACTTC. Translating gives CASSPGHLYEQYF.

V is TRBV5-5 and J is TRBJ1-3; D call uncertain. The CDR3 runs 16 residues. Germline lookup yields CDR1 SGHKS and CDR2 YYEKEE (reference sequence). V was cut by 4 bases and J by 0 bases, with 14 bases left in between. This CDR3 is CASSGIVESSGNTIYF. The CDR3 DNA is TGTGCCAGCAGCGGGATCGTCGAGTCCTCTGGAAACACCATATATTTT.

This clone has a handful of counts. The CDR3 is CASSPTGDRRETQYF. CDR3 DNA: TGTGCCAGCAGTCCTACGGGGGACCGTAGAGAGACCCAGTACTTC. This chain joins TRBV27 and TRBJ2-5; a weak D match, TRBD2 (6 bases). Trimming removed 5 bases at V and 4 bases at J, with 17 bases between. Germline values: CDR1 MNHEY, CDR2 SMNVEV (reference sequence). The CDR3 is 15 residues long.

This rearrangement joins TRBV6-5 to TRBJ2-5; maybe TRBD2 (5 bases). Looked up from germline, CDR1 is MNHEY and CDR2 is SVGAGI. The CDR3 extends over 13 amino acids. The germline V and J ends were trimmed by 4 bases and 5 bases, with 11 bases remaining between them. CDR3 sequence (DNA): TGTGCCAGCAGTTTAACACCGGGGGAGACCCAGTACTTC. It yields the protein CASSLTPGETQYF.

The V gene is TRBV18, the J gene TRBJ2-7, with D perhaps matching TRBD1 (5 bases). Trimming pared 3 bases from V and 1 base from J, leaving 10 bases between. Germline-derived CDR1 and CDR2 are KGHSH and LQKENI. The CDR3 totals 14 residues. CDR3: CASSPSRASYEQYF. The CDR3 bases are TGTGCCAGCTCACCCTCCAGGGCTTCCTACGAGCAGTACTTC. The entire variable domain, with the rest obtained from reference TRBV18 and TRBJ2-7, is as follows: NAGVMQNPRHLVRRRGQEARLRCSPMKGHSHVYWYRQLPEEGLKFMVYLQKENIIDESGMPKERFSAEFPKEGPSILRIQQVVRGDSAAYFCASSPSRASYEQYFGPGTRLTVT.